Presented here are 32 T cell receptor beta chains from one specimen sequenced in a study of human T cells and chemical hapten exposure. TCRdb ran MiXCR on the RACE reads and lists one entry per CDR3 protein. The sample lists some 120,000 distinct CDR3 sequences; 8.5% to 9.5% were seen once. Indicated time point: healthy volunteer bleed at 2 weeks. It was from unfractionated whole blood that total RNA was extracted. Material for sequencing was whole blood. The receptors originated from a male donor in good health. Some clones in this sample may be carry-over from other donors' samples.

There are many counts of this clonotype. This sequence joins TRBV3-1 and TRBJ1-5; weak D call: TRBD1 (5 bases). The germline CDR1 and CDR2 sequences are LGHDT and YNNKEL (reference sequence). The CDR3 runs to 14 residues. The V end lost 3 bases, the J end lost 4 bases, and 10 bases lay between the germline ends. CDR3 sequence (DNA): TGTGCCAGCAGCCATGAGACAGCTAATCAGCCCCAGCATTTT. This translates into CASSHETANQPQHF. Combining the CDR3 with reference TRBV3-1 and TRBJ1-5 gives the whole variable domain DTAVSQTPKYLVTQMGNDKSIKCEQNLGHDTMYWYKQDSKKFLKIMFSYNNKELIINETVPNRFSPKSPDKAHLNLHINSLELGDSAVYFCASSHETANQPQHFGDGTRLSIL.

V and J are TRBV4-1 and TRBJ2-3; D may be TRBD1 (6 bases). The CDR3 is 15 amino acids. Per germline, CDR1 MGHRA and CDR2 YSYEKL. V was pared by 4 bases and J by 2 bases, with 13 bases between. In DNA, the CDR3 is TGCGCCAGCAGCCGAAAACAGGGAAACACAGATACGCAGTATTTT. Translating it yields CASSRKQGNTDTQYF.

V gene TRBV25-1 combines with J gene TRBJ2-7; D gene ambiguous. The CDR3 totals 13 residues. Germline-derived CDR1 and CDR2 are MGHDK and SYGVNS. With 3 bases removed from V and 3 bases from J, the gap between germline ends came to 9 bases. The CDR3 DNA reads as TGTGCCAGCAGTGACATGGGGAACTACGAGCAGTACTTC. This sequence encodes CASSDMGNYEQYF.

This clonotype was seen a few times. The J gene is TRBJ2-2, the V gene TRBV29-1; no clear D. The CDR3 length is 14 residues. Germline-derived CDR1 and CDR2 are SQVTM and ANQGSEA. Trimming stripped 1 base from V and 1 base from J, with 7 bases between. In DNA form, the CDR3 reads TGCAGCGTTGAAGGACACGGGAACACCGGGGAGCTGTTTTTT. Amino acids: CSVEGHGNTGELFF.

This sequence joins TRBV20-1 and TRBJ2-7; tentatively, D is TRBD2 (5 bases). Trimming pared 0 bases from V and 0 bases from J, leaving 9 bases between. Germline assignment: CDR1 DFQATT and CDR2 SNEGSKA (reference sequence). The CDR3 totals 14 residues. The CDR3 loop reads CSARDFGSSYEQYF. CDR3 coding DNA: TGCAGTGCTAGAGATTTTGGGAGCTCCTACGAGCAGTACTTC.

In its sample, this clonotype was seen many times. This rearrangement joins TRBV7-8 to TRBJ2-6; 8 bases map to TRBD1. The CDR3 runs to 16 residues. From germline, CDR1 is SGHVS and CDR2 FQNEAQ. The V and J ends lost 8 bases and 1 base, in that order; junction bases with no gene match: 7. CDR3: CASGQGARSGANVLTF. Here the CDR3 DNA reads TGTGCCAGCGGGCAGGGGGCGCGTTCTGGGGCCAACGTCCTGACTTTC.

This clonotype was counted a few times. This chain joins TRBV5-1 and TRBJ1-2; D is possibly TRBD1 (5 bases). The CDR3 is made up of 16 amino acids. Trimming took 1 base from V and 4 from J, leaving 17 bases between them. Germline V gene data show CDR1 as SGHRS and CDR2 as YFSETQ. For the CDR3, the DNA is TGCGCCAGCAGCTTGAAGCCGGGACTTCCCAGCTATGGCTACACCTTC. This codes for CASSLKPGLPSYGYTF. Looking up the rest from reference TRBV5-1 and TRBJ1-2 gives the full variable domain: KAGVTQTPRYLIKTRGQQVTLSCSPISGHRSVSWYQQTPGQGLQFLFEYFSETQRNKGNFPGRFSGRQFSNSRSEMNVSTLELGDSALYLCASSLKPGLPSYGYTFGSGTRLTVV.

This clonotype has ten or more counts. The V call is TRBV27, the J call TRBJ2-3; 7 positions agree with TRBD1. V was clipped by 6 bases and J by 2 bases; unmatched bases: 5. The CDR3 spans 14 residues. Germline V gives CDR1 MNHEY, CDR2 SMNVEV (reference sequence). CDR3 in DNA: TGTGCCAGCAGCCGGACAGGAAACACAGATACGCAGTATTTT. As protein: CASSRTGNTDTQYF.

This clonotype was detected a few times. The chain's CDR3 is CATSRGRGLDTDTQYF. The CDR3 DNA reads TGTGCCACCAGCAGAGGTAGGGGGCTCGATACAGATACGCAGTATTTT. The chain joins TRBV15 to TRBJ2-3; 7 bases map to TRBD1. Germline V gene sequence: CDR1 LNHNV, CDR2 YYDKDF (reference sequence). The CDR3 loop spans 16 amino acids. Losses at the gene ends were 1 base for V and 3 bases for J; bases not matched to a gene: 7.

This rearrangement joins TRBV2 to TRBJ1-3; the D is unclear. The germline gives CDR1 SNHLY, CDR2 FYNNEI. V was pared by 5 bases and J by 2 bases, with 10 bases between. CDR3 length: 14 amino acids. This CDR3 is CASSSPSPGNTIYF. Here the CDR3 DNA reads TGTGCCAGCAGTAGTCCATCCCCTGGAAACACCATATATTTT.

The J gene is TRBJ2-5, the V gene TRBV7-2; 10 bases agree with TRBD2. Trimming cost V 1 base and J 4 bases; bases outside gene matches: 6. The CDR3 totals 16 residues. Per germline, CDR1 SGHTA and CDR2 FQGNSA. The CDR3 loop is CASSLGSRLAGETQYF. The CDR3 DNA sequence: TGTGCCAGCAGCTTAGGGTCAAGACTAGCGGGAGAGACCCAGTACTTC.

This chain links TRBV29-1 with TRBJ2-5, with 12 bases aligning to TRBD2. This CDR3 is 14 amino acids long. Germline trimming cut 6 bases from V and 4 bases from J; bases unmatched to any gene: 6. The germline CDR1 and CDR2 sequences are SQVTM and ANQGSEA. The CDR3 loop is CSVTRTSGAETQYF. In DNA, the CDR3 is TGCAGCGTCACCCGGACTAGCGGGGCAGAGACCCAGTACTTC. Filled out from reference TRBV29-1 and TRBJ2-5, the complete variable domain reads SAVISQKPSRDICQRGTSLTIQCQVDSQVTMMFWYRQQPGQSLTLIATANQGSEATYESGFVIDKFPISRPNLTFSTLTVSNMSPEDSSIYLCSVTRTSGAETQYFGPGTRLLVL.

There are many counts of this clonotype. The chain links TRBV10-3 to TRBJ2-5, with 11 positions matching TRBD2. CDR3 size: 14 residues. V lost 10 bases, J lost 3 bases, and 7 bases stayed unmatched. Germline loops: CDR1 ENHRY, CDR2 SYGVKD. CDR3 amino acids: CATASGGPEETQYF. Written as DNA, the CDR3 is TGTGCCACGGCTAGCGGGGGGCCTGAAGAGACCCAGTACTTC.

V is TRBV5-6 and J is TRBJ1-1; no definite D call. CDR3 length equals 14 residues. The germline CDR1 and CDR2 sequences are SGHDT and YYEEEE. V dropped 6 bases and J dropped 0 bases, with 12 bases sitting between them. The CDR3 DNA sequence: TGTGCCAGCAACCAAGGACTAATGAACACTGAAGCTTTCTTT. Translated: CASNQGLMNTEAFF.

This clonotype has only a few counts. CDR3 in amino acids: CSARASGDSPLHF. The CDR3 DNA reads TGCAGTGCCAGGGCGTCGGGCGATTCACCCCTCCACTTT. V and J are TRBV20-1 and TRBJ1-6, with D tentatively TRBD1 (5 bases). Deletions cut 6 bases from V and 8 bases from J, with 14 bases between. Germline V gene data show CDR1 as DFQATT and CDR2 as SNEGSKA (reference sequence). The CDR3 covers 13 residues.

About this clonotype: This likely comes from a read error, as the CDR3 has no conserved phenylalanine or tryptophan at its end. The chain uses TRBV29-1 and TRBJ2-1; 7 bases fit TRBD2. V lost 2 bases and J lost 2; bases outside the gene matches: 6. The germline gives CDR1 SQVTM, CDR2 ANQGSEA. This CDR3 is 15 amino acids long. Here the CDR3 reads CSVEPGEGTYNEQFL. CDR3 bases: TGCAGCGTTGAACCCGGGGAGGGGACCTACAATGAGCAGTTCTTA.

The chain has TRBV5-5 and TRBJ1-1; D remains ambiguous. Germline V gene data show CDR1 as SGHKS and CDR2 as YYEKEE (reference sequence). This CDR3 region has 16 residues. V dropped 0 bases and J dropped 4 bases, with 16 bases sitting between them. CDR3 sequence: CASSLGSGVSVTEAFF. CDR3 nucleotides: TGTGCCAGCAGCTTGGGTAGTGGGGTCTCGGTCACTGAAGCTTTCTTT. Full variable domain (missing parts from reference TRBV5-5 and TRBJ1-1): DAGVTQSPTHLIKTRGQQVTLRCSPISGHKSVSWYQQVLGQGPQFIFQYYEKEERGRGNFPDRFSARQFPNYSSELNVNALLLGDSALYLCASSLGSGVSVTEAFFGQGTRLTVV.

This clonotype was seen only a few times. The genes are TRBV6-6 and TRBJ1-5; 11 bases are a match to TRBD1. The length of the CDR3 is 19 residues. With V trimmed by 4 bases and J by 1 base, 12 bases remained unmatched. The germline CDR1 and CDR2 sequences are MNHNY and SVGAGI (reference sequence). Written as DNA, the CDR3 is TGTGCCAGCAGTTCGGACAGGGGGCAAAAGGGAGGAAGCAATCAGCCCCAGCATTTT. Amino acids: CASSSDRGQKGGSNQPQHF.

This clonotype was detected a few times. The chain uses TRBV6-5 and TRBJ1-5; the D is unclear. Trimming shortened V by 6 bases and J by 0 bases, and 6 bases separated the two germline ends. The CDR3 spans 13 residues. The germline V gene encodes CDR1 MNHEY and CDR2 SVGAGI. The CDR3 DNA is TGTGCCAGCAGACTGCATAGCAATCAGCCCCAGCATTTT. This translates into CASRLHSNQPQHF.

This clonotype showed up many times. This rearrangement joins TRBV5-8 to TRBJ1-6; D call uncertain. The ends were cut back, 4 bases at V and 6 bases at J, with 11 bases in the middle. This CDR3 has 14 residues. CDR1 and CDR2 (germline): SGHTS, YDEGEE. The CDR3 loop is CASSRRGANSPLHF. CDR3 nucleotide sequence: TGTGCCAGCAGCAGGAGAGGTGCTAATTCACCCCTCCACTTT.

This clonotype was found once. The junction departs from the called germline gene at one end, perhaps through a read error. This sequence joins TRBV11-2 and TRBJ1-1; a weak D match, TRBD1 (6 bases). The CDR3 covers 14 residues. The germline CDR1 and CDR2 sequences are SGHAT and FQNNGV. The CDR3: CASSEQGMNNEAFF. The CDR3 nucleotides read TGTGCCAGCAGCGAACAGGGCATGAACAATGAAGCTTTCTTT.

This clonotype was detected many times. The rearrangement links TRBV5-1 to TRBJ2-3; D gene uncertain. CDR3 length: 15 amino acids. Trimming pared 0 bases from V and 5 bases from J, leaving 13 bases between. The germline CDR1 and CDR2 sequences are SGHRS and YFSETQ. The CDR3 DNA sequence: TGCGCCAGCAGCTTGGAGGGCCTCACCGGAGATACGCAGTATTTT. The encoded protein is CASSLEGLTGDTQYF.

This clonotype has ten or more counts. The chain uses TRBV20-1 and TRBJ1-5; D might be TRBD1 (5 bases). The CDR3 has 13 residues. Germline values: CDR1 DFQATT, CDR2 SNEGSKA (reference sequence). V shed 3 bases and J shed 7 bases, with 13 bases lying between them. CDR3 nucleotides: TGCAGTGCTAGGGTTGGGGGGAGCCAGCCCCAGCATTTT. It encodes CSARVGGSQPQHF.

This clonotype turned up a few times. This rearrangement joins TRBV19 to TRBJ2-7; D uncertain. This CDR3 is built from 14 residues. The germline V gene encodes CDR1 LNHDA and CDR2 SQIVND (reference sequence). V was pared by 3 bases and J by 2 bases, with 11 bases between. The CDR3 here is CASSISRKPYEQYF. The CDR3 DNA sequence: TGTGCCAGTAGTATCTCCCGGAAGCCCTACGAGCAGTACTTC.

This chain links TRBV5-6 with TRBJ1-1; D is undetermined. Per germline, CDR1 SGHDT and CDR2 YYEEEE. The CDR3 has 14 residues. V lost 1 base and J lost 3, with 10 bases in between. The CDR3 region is CASSLKARDTEAFF. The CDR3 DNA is TGTGCCAGCAGCTTGAAAGCGAGGGACACTGAAGCTTTCTTT.

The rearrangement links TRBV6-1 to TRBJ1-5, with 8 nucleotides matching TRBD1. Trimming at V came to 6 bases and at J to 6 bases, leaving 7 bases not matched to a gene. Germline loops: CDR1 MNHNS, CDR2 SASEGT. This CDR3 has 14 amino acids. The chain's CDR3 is CASRQNDRGQPQHF. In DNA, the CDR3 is TGTGCCAGCAGACAAAATGACAGGGGTCAGCCCCAGCATTTT.

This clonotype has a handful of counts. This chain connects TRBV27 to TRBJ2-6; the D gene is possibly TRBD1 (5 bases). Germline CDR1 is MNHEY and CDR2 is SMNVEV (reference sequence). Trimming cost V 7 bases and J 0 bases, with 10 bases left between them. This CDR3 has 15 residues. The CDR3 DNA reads TGTGCCAGCACGGCAGGGAACTCTGGGGCCAACGTCCTGACTTTC. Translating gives CASTAGNSGANVLTF.

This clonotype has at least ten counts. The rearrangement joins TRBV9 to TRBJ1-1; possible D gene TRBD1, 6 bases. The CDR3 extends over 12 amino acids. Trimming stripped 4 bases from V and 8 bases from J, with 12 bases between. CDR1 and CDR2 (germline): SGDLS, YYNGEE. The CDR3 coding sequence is TGTGCCAGCAGCCTTAGGGGGGGCGAAGCTTTCTTT. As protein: CASSLRGGEAFF.

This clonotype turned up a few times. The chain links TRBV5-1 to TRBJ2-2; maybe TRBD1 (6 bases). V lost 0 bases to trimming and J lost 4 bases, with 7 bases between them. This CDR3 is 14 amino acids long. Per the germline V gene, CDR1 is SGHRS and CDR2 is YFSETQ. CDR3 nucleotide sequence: TGCGCCAGCAGCTTGGACAGGGCCACCGGGGAGCTGTTTTTT. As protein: CASSLDRATGELFF.

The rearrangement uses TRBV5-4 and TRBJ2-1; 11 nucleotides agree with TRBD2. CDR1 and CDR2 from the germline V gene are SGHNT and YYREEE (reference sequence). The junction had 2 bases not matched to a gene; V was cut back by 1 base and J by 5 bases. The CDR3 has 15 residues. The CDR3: CASSLTSGSNNEQFF. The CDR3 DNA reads TGTGCCAGCAGCTTGACTAGCGGGAGCAACAATGAGCAGTTCTTC.

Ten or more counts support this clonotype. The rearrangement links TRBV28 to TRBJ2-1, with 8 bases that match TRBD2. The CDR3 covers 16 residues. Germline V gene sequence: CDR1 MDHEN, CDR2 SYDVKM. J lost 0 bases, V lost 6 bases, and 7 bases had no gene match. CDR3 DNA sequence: TGTGCCAGCAGGTCGACTAGCGCGAGCTCCTACAATGAGCAGTTCTTC. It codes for CASRSTSASSYNEQFF.

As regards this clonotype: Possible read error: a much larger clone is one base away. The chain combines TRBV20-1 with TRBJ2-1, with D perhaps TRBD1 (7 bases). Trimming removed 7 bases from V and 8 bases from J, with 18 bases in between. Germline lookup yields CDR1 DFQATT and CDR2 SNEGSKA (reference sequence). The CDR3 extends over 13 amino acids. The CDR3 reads CSVPGGRGDEQFF. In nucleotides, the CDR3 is TGCAGTGTTCCAGGGGGGCGAGGCGATGAGCAGTTCTTC.